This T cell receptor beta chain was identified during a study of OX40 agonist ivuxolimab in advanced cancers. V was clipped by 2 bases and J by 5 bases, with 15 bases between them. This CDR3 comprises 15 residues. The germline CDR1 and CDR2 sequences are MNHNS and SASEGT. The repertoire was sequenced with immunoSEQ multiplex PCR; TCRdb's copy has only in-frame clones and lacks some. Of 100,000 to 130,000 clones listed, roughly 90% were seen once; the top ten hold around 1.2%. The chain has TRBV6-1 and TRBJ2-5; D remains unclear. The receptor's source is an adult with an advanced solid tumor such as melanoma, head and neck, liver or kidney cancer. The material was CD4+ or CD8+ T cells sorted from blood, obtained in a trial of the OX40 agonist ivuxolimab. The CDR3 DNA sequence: TGTGCCAGCAGTGAAAATACAGCCAGGCCGGAGACCCAGTACTTC. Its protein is CASSENTARPETQYF.